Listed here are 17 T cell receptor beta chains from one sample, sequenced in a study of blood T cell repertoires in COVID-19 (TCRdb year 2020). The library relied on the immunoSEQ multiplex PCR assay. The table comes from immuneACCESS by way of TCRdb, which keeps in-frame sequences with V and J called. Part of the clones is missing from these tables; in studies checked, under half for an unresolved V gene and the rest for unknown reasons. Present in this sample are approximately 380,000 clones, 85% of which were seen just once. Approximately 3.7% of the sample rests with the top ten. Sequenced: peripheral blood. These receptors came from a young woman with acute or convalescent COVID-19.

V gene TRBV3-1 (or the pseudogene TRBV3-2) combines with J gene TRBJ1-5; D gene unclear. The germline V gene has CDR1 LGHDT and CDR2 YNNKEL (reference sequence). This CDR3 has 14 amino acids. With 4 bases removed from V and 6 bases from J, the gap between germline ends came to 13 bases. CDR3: CASSRTGWGQPQHF. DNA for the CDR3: TGTGCCAGCAGCCGGACGGGGTGGGGTCAGCCCCAGCATTTT.

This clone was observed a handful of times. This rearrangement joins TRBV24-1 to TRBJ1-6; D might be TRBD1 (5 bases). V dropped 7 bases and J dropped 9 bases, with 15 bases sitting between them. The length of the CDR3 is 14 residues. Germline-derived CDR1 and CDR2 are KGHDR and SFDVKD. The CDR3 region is CATRGGGDGSPLHF. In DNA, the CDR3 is TGTGCCACCAGAGGCGGAGGGGATGGTTCACCCCTCCACTTT.

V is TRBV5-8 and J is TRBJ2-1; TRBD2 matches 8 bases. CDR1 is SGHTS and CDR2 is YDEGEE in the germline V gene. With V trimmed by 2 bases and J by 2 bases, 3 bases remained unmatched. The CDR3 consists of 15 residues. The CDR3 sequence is CASSFGGGTYNEQFF. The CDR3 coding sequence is TGTGCCAGCAGCTTCGGGGGGGGGACCTACAATGAGCAGTTCTTC.

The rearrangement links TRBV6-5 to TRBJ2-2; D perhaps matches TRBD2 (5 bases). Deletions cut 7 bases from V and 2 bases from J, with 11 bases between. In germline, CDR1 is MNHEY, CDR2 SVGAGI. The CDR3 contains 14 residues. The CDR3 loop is CASTQRLNTGELFF. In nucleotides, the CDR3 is TGTGCCAGCACCCAGCGGCTAAACACCGGGGAGCTGTTTTTT.

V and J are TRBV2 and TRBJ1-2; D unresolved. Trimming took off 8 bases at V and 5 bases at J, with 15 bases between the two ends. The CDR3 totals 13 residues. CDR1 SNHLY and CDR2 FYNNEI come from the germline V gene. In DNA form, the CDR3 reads TGTGCCAGCGTCGAGGGCAGAAGATATGGCTACACCTTC. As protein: CASVEGRRYGYTF.

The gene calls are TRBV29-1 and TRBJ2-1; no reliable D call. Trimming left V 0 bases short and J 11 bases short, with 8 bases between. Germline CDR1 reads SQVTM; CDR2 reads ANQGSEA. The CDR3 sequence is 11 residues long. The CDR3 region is CSVEDTYKQFF. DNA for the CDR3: TGCAGCGTTGAAGACACCTATAAGCAGTTCTTC.

Here the CDR3 reads CAISGGVPPSYEQYF. CDR3 bases: TGTGCCATCAGTGGGGGGGTTCCCCCCTCCTACGAGCAGTACTTC. This chain joins TRBV10-3 and TRBJ2-7; TRBD2 might be the D (6 bases). Germline CDR1 and CDR2: ENHRY and SYGVKD. There are 15 residues in the CDR3. V lost 4 bases and J 0 bases, leaving 13 bases between the germline ends.

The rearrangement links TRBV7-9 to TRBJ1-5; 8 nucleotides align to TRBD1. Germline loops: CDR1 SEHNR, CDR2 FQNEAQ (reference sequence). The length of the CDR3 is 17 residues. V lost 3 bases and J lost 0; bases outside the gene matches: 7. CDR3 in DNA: TGTGCCAGCAGCTTTGGACAGGGCGCATATAGCAATCAGCCCCAGCATTTT. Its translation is CASSFGQGAYSNQPQHF.

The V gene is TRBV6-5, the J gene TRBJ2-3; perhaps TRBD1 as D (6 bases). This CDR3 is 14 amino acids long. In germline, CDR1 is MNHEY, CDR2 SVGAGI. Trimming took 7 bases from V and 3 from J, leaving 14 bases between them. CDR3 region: CASKLGAETDTQYF. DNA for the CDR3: TGTGCCAGCAAGCTGGGGGCGGAAACAGATACGCAGTATTTT.

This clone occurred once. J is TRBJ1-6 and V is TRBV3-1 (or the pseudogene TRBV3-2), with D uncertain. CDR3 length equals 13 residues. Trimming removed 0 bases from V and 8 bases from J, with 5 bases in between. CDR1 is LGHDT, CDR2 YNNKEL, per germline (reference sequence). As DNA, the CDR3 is TGTGCCAGCAGCCAAGATCCGGATTCACCCCTCCACTTT. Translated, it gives CASSQDPDSPLHF.

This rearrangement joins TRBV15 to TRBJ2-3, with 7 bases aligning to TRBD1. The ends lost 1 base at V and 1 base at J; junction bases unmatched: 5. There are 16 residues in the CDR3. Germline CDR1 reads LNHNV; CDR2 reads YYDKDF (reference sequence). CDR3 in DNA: TGTGCCACCAGCAGAGTAGGGGGCGATGGCACAGATACGCAGTATTTT. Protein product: CATSRVGGDGTDTQYF.

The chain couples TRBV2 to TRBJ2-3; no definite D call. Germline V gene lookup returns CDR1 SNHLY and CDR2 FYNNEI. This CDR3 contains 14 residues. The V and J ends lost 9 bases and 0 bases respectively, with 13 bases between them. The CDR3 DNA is TGTGCCAGGAAGCTAGGCCCTAGCACAGATACGCAGTATTTT. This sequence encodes CARKLGPSTDTQYF.

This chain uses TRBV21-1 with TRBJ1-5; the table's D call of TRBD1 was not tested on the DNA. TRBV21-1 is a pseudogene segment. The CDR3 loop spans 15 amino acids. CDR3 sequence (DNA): TGTGCCAGCAGCAAAGTTTGTACAGGGGGACAGCCCCAGCATTTT. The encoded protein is CASSKVCTGGQPQHF.

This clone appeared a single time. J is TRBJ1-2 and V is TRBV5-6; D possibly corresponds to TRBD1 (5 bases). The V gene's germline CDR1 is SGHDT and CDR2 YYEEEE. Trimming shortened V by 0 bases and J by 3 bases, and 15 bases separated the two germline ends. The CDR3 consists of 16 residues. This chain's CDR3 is CASSLVGAEGDYGYTF. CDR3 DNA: TGTGCCAGCAGCTTGGTTGGGGCGGAAGGAGACTATGGCTACACCTTC. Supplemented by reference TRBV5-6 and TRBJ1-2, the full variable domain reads DAGVTQSPTHLIKTRGQQVTLRCSPKSGHDTVSWYQQALGQGPQFIFQYYEEEERQRGNFPDRFSGHQFPNYSSELNVNALLLGDSALYLCASSLVGAEGDYGYTFGSGTRLTVV.

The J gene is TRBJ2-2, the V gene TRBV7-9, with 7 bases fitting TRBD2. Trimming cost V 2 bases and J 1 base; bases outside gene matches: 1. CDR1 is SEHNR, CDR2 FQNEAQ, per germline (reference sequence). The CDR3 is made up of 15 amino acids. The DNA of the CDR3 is TGTGCCAGCAGCTTAATAGCGGGGAACACCGGGGAGCTGTTTTTT. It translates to CASSLIAGNTGELFF.

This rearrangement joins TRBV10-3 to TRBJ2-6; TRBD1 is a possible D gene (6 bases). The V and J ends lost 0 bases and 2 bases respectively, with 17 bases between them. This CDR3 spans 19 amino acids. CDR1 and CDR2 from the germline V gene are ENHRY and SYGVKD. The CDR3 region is CAISESRGGIGTGANVLTF. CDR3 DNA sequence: TGTGCCATCAGTGAGTCGAGAGGGGGTATAGGGACTGGGGCCAACGTCCTGACTTTC.

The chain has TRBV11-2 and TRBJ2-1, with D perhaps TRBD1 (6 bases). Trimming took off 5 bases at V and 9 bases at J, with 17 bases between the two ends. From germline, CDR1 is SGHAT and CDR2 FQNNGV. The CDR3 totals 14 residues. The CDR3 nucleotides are TGTGCCAGCAGCAGGGGGTCACCCGACCTTGAGCAGTTCTTC. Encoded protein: CASSRGSPDLEQFF.